These 5 T cell receptor beta chains were all obtained from the same sample, sequenced in a study of response to subunit inactivated influenza vaccine. TCRdb used MiXCR to reprocess the RT-PCR reads, holding one entry per CDR3 protein. The sample yields hundreds of thousands of distinct CDR3 sequences, 25% seen once. This specimen consisted of CD4+ T cells sorted from PBMCs, obtained roughly 5 days after vaccination. These receptors were collected from a man aged 45 to 65 who received an inactivated influenza vaccine.

The chain uses TRBV12-3 or TRBV12-4 and TRBJ1-4; D is undetermined. This CDR3 contains 14 residues. Between the trimmed V and J ends, which lost 7 bases and 10 bases, there was a span of 19 bases. CDR3 amino acids: CASTSREMGSKLFF. CDR3 coding DNA: TGTGCCAGCACTTCCCGGGAGATGGGATCAAAACTGTTTTTT.

The chain uses TRBV12-3 or TRBV12-4 and TRBJ1-6; D is undetermined. There are 12 residues in the CDR3. Trimming cost V 7 bases and J 6 bases, with 7 bases left between them. For the CDR3, the DNA is TGTGCCAGCAACCAGGCTAATTCACCCCTCCACTTT. Translation: CASNQANSPLHF.

A few counts support this clonotype. V gene TRBV7-2 combines with J gene TRBJ2-7; 12 bases map to TRBD1. This CDR3 is 16 amino acids long. Trimming cost V 0 bases and J 3 bases; bases outside gene matches: 3. Germline-derived CDR1 and CDR2 are SGHTA and FQGNSA. CDR3 in DNA: TGTGCCAGCAGCTTAGCCGGGACAGGGGGCATCTACGAGCAGTACTTC. Translated, it gives CASSLAGTGGIYEQYF. Combining the CDR3 with reference TRBV7-2 and TRBJ2-7 gives the whole variable domain GAGVSQSPSNKVTEKGKDVELRCDPISGHTALYWYRQSLGQGLEFLIYFQGNSAPDKSGLPSDRFSAERTGGSVSTLTIQRTQQEDSAVYLCASSLAGTGGIYEQYFGPGTRLTVT.

The table lists this clonotype with a few counts. This chain uses TRBV7-2 with TRBJ2-7, with TRBD2 matching 9 bases. The V gene end was trimmed by 0 bases and the J gene end by 5 bases; junction bases not matched to a gene: 5. Per germline, CDR1 SGHTA and CDR2 FQGNSA. This CDR3 has 15 residues. CDR3 sequence: CASSLAVSGSDEQYF. CDR3 bases: TGTGCCAGCAGCTTAGCAGTTAGCGGGAGTGACGAGCAGTACTTC.

This clonotype was detected only a few times. The genes are TRBV7-8 and TRBJ2-1, with D perhaps being TRBD1 or TRBD2 (5 bases each). The V gene's germline CDR1 is SGHVS and CDR2 FQNEAQ. Trimming took off 2 bases at V and 10 bases at J, with 9 bases between the two ends. CDR3 length equals 12 residues. CDR3: CASSLRWDEQFF. The CDR3 DNA is TGTGCCAGCAGCTTACGTTGGGACGAGCAGTTCTTC.